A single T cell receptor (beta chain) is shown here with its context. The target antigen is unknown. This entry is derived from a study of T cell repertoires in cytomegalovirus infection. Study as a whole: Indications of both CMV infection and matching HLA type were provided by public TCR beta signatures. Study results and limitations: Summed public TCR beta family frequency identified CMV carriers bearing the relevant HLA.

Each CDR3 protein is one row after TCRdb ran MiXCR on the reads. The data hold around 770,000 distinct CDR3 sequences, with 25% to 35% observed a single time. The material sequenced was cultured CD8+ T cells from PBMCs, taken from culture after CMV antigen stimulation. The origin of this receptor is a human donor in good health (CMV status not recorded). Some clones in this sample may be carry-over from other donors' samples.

The chain's CDR3 is CASRKQGARTEAFF. DNA for the CDR3: TGTGCCAGTAGAAAACAGGGGGCAAGGACTGAAGCTTTCTTT. J is TRBJ1-1 and V is TRBV19, with 9 nucleotides matching TRBD1. There are 14 residues in the CDR3. Trimming cost V 6 bases and J 5 bases; bases outside gene matches: 7. CDR1 is LNHDA, CDR2 SQIVND, per germline (reference sequence).